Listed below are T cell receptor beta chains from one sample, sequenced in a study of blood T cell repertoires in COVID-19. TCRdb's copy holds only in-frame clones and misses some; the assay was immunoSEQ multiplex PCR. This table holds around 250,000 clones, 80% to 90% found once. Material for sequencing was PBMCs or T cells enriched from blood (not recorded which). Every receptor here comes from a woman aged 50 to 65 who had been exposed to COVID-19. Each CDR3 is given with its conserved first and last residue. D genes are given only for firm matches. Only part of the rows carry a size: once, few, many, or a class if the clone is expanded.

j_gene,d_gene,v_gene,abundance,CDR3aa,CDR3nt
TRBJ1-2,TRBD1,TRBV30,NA,CAWTKGQGYGYTF,TGTGCCTGGACGAAAGGACAGGGGTATGGCTACACCTTC
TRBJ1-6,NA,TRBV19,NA,CASSITPGQSGSPLHF,TGTGCCAGTAGTATCACCCCAGGGCAATCGGGCTCACCCCTCCACTTT
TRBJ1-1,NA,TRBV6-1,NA,CASSDLRGTEAFF,TGTGCCAGCAGTGATCTTAGGGGAACTGAAGCTTTCTTT
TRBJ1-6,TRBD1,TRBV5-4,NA,CASSLPGQGNSPLHF,TGTGCCAGCAGCCTTCCGGGACAGGGAAATTCACCCCTCCACTTT
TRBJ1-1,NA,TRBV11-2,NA,CASSSGGGAGVNTEAFF,TGTGCCAGCAGCTCCGGTGGGGGGGCTGGGGTGAACACTGAAGCTTTCTTT
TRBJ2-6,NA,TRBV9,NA,CASSVEASGKFTGANVLTF,TGTGCCAGCAGCGTAGAGGCGTCAGGGAAGTTTACTGGGGCCAACGTCCTGACTTTC
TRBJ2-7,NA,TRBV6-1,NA,CASSEAHLTGSSYEQYF,TGTGCCAGCAGTGAAGCGCACCTAACAGGGAGCTCCTACGAGCAGTACTTC
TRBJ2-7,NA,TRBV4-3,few,CASSHPDLGRTYEQYF,TGCGCCAGCAGCCACCCTGATCTGGGGCGTACCTACGAGCAGTACTTC
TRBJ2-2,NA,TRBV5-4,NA,CASSLGLQNTGELFF,TGTGCCAGCAGCTTGGGGCTCCAAAACACCGGGGAGCTGTTTTTT
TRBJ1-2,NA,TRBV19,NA,CASSIVLTGANYGYTF,TGTGCCAGTAGTATAGTTTTGACAGGAGCTAACTATGGCTACACCTTC
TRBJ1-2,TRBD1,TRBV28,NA,CASSLARGQKGYTF,TGTGCCAGCAGTTTGGCGAGGGGGCAAAAAGGCTACACCTTC
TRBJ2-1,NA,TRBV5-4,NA,CAYLVGGGPSYNEQFF,TGTGCTTATCTAGTAGGGGGGGGGCCCTCCTACAATGAGCAGTTCTTC
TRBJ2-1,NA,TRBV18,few,CASLSHNEQFF,TGTGCCAGCCTGTCCCACAATGAGCAGTTCTTC
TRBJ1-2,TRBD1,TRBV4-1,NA,CASSQVEQGRGYTF,TGCGCCAGCAGCCAAGTTGAACAGGGGAGAGGCTACACCTTC
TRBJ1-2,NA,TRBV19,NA,CASRETPGLANYGYTF,TGTGCCAGCCGAGAGACTCCAGGGTTAGCTAACTATGGCTACACCTTC
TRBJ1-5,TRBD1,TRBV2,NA,CASTPGQGASQPQHF,TGTGCCAGCACCCCCGGGCAGGGGGCCAGTCAGCCCCAGCATTTT